This TCR beta chain was sequenced for a study of Graves' ophthalmopathy and Graves' hyperthyroidism. Study-level results: The model's ophthalmopathy progression predictions had around 64% sensitivity and 72.22% specificity.

Researchers took RNA transcripts and amplified TCR beta CDR3 regions from them. HTBI-primed first-round RT-PCR preceded second-round multiplex PCR. TCRdb called the multiplex PCR reads again in MiXCR, with one record for every CDR3 protein. The table has some 150,000 distinct CDR3 sequences, 39% seen once. About this clonotype: Its antigen is unidentified.

In germline, CDR1 is SGHAT, CDR2 FQDESV (reference sequence). V dropped 5 bases and J dropped 7; count of bases not matched to a gene: 4. The CDR3 is made up of 14 amino acids. Sample: peripheral blood. The chain combines TRBV11-1 with TRBJ2-7, with 14 nucleotides matching TRBD2. The TCR sequence derives from a man younger than 45 with Graves' ophthalmopathy. CDR3 coding DNA: TGTGCCAGCAGCCGGACTAGCGGGAGGTGGGAGCAGTACTTC. It yields the protein CASSRTSGRWEQYF.